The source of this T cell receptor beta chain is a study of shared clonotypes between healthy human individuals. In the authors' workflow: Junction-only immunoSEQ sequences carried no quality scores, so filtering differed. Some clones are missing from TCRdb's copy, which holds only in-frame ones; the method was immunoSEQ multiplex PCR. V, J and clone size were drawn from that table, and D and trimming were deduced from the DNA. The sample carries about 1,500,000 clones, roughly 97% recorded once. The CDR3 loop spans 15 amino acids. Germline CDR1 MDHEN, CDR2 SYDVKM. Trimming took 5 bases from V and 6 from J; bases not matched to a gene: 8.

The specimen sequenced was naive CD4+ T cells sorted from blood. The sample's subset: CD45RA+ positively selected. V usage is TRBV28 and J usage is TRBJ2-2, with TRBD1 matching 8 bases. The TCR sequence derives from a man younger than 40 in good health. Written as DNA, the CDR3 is TGTGCCAGCAGTGTTGGACAGGGCGAGGCCGGGGAGCTGTTTTTT. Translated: CASSVGQGEAGELFF.